The sequence of this T cell receptor beta chain was determined in a study of OX40 agonist ivuxolimab in advanced cancers. Between the trimmed V and J ends, which lost 0 bases and 2 bases, there was a span of 9 bases. The CDR3 is 14 residues long. Profiling relied on immunoSEQ multiplex PCR, and the TCRdb table lists in-frame clones only, not all of them. The data show tens of thousands of clones, 90% seen once. The source was CD4+ or CD8+ T cells sorted from blood, collected in a trial of the OX40 agonist ivuxolimab. The chain employs TRBV5-3 and TRBJ2-7; D perhaps matches TRBD1 (5 bases). TRBV5-3 has ORF status, its function being uncertain. This TCR derives from an adult with an advanced solid tumor such as melanoma, head and neck, liver or kidney cancer. CDR3 DNA sequence: TGTGCCAGAAGCTTGGGGGGCAGAGCCTACGAGCAGTACTTC. Its translation: CARSLGGRAYEQYF.